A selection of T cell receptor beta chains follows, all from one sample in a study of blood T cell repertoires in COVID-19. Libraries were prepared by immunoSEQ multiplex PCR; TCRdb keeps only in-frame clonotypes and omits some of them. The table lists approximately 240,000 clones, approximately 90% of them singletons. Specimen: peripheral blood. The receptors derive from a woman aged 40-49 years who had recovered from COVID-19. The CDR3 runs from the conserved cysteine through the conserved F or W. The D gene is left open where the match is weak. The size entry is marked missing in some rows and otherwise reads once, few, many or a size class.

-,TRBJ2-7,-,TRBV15,TGTGCCACCAGCAGAGATCGGGGCGAGCAGTACTTC,CATSRDRGEQYF
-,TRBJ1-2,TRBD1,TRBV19,TGTGCCAGTAGTATACAGGGGGCGAATAAGGTTGGCTACACCTTC,CASSIQGANKVGYTF
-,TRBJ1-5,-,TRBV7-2,TGTGCCAGCAGCCCAGGGCCCACCAATCAGCCCCAGCATTTT,CASSPGPTNQPQHF
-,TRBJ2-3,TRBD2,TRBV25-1,TGTGCCAGCAGTGAATACAGACTAGCGGGCACAGATACGCAGTATTTT,CASSEYRLAGTDTQYF
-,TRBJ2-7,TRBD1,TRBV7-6,TGTGCCAGCAGCTCACGGACAGGGGAGGGCGAGCAGTACTTC,CASSSRTGEGEQYF
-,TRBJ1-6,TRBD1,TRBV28,TGTGCCAGCAGTTTGGGAAGGGCAGGGGGCTATAATTCACCCCTCCACTTT,CASSLGRAGGYNSPLHF
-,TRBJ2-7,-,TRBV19,TGTGCCAGTAGTATAGTAGGAGGGTACGAGCAGTACTTC,CASSIVGGYEQYF
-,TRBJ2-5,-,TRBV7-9,TGTGCCAGCAGCTTAAGAGGGGGGGGCCTGGGTCAAGAGACCCAGTACTTC,CASSLRGGGLGQETQYF
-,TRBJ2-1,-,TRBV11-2,TGTGCCAGCAACCCATTGGGGAGAGGTGAGCAGTTCTTC,CASNPLGRGEQFF
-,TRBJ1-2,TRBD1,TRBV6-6,TGTGCCAGCAGTTACTCCTGGGACAGGGAGACCTATGGCTACACCTTC,CASSYSWDRETYGYTF
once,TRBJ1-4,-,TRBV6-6,TGTGCCAGCAGTTTCGCGGGGGGTTATAATGAAAAACTGTTTTTT,CASSFAGGYNEKLFF
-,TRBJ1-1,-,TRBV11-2,TGTGCCAGCAGCACCAGGGCTAGGGGGACTGAAGCTTTCTTT,CASSTRARGTEAFF
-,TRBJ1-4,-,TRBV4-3,TGCGCCAGCAGCCAAGATGGGGGGAAGAGAGAAAAACTGTTTTTT,CASSQDGGKREKLFF
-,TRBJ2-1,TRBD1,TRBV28,TGTGCCAGCAGTCGACTACAGGGGTTCTACAATGAGCAGTTCTTC,CASSRLQGFYNEQFF
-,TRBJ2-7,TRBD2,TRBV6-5,TGTGCCAGCATAGCGGGGGCCTACGAGCAGTACTTC,CASIAGAYEQYF
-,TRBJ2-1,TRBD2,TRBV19,TGTGCCTCCGTGGGGGAGGGTTACAATGAGCAGTTCTTC,CASVGEGYNEQFF
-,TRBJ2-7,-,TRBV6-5,TGTGCCAGCAAAATCGAGTACAGCCCCTACGAGCAGTACTTC,CASKIEYSPYEQYF